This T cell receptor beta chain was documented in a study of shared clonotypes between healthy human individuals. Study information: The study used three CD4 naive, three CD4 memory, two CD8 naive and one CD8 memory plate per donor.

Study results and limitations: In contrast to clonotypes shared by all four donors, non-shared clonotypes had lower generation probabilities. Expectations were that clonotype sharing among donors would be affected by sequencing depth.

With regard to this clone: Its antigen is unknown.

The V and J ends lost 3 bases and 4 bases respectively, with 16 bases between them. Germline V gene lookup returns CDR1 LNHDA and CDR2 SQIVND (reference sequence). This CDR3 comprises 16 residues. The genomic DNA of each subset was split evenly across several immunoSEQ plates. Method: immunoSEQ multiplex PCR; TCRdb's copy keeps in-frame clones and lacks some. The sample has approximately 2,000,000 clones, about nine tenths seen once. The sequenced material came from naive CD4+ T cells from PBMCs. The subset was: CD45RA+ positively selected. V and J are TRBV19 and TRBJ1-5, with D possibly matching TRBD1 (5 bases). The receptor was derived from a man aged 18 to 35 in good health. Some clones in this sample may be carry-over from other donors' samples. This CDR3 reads CASSILVGARNQPQHF. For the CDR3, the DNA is TGTGCCAGTAGTATTCTCGTCGGGGCGCGGAATCAGCCCCAGCATTTT.